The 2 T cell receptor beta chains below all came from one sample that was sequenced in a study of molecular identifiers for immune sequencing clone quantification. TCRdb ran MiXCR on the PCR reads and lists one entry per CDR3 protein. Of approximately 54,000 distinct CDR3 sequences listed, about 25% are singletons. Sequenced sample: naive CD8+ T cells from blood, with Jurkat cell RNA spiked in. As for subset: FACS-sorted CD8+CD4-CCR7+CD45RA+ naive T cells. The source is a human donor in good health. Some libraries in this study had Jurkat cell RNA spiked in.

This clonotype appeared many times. This CDR3 is CASIPTSSGNTIYF. CDR3 nucleotide sequence: TGTGCCAGCATACCCACGAGCTCTGGAAACACCATATATTTT. The V and J genes are TRBV28 and TRBJ1-3; D uncertain. The V gene lost 7 bases and the J gene lost 0 bases, with 10 bases spanning the gap. This CDR3 has 14 amino acids. In germline, CDR1 is MDHEN, CDR2 SYDVKM.

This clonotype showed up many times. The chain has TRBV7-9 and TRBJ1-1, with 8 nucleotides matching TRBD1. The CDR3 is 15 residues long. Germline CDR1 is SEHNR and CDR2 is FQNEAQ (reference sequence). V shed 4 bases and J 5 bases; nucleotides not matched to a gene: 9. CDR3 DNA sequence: TGTGCCAGCAGCTCCAGGACAGGGCTTGGTACTGAAGCTTTCTTT. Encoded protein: CASSSRTGLGTEAFF.